The 24 T cell receptor beta chains given below trace back to one sample, sequenced in a study of PD-1 blockade in classical Hodgkin lymphoma. The time point here: cycle 4 day 1 (C4D1), after about 6 weeks of nivolumab. Relapse was seen in all patients after autologous stem cell transplantation, and brentuximab vedotin exposure was variable. Clones were read by immunoSEQ multiplex PCR, and TCRdb kept only the in-frame ones, dropping some. In the table there are 110,000 or so clones, more than 70% of which are singletons. Here the sequenced sample was peripheral blood mononuclear cells (PBMCs), taken before the fourth cycle of nivolumab. These receptor sequences come from a human donor with classical Hodgkin lymphoma.

The rearrangement uses TRBV28 and TRBJ1-4; D gene unclear. Trimming took off 1 base at V and 7 bases at J, with 10 bases between the two ends. This CDR3 is built from 14 residues. Germline CDR1 reads MDHEN; CDR2 reads SYDVKM. The CDR3 here is CASSLLGSTEKLFF. The CDR3 DNA reads as TGTGCCAGCAGTTTATTGGGGAGTACTGAAAAACTGTTTTTT. The whole variable domain, filled in from reference TRBV28 and TRBJ1-4, reads DVKVTQSSRYLVKRTGEKVFLECVQDMDHENMFWYRQDPGLGLRLIYFSYDVKMKEKGDIPEGYSVSREKKERFSLILESASTNQTSMYLCASSLLGSTEKLFFGSGTQLSVL.

This chain joins TRBV30 and TRBJ2-7; 9 bases line up with TRBD2. Germline V gives CDR1 GTSNPN, CDR2 SVGIG (reference sequence). The CDR3 length is 15 residues. The ends lost 8 bases at V and 3 bases at J; junction bases unmatched: 14. In nucleotides, the CDR3 is TGTGCCGGGGCTTTTGAGCTAGCGGGGAACTACGAGCAGTACTTC. Translating gives CAGAFELAGNYEQYF.

V and J are TRBV9 and TRBJ2-3; 11 positions match TRBD2. V lost 2 bases and J lost 1; bases outside the gene matches: 3. This CDR3 has 16 residues. CDR1 is SGDLS, CDR2 YYNGEE, per germline. CDR3 amino acids: CASSVGLADRTDTQYF. CDR3 bases: TGTGCCAGCAGCGTGGGACTAGCGGACCGCACAGATACGCAGTATTTT.

The chain recombines TRBV6-6 with TRBJ2-1, with D possibly being TRBD1 or TRBD2 (5 bases each). Germline lookup yields CDR1 MNHNY and CDR2 SVGAGI (reference sequence). With 7 bases removed from V and 7 bases from J, the gap between germline ends came to 14 bases. CDR3 length: 13 amino acids. The CDR3 DNA follows: TGTGCCAGCACGCCGGGACGCCCGAATGAGCAGTTCTTC. Amino acid sequence: CASTPGRPNEQFF.

This clone was counted only a few times. The CDR3 DNA is TGTGCCAGCAGGTACAATAATGAAAAACTGTTTTTT. It encodes CASRYNNEKLFF. The rearrangement uses TRBV2 and TRBJ1-4; unclear D gene. V was shortened by 6 bases and J by 4 bases, with 6 bases between the two germline ends. CDR3 length: 12 amino acids. Germline CDR1 and CDR2: SNHLY and FYNNEI.

The gene calls are TRBV30 and TRBJ1-5; D is uncertain. The CDR3 runs 13 residues. Germline V gene data show CDR1 as GTSNPN and CDR2 as SVGIG (reference sequence). Trimming took off 0 bases at V and 2 bases at J, with 5 bases between the two ends. The CDR3 is CAWSVAGNQPQHF. DNA for the CDR3: TGTGCCTGGAGTGTAGCGGGCAATCAGCCCCAGCATTTT.

The chain carries TRBV29-1 and TRBJ2-1; 8 nucleotides match TRBD1. The CDR3 is 12 residues long. Germline V gene sequence: CDR1 SQVTM, CDR2 ANQGSEA. V was pared by 3 bases and J by 6 bases, with 1 base of the junction left unmatched. The CDR3 DNA reads as TGCAGCGTTGAGGGACAGGCCAATGAGCAGTTCTTC. Amino acids: CSVEGQANEQFF.

The V gene is TRBV7-2, the J gene TRBJ2-7; no clear D. The CDR3 is 15 amino acids. CDR1 and CDR2 from the germline V gene are SGHTA and FQGNSA. Trimming took off 5 bases at V and 3 bases at J, with 17 bases between the two ends. The DNA of the CDR3 is TGTGCCAGCAGCCCCCTCGGGCTTTCGGACTACGAGCAGTACTTC. Residues: CASSPLGLSDYEQYF. The full variable domain, with the rest looked up from reference TRBV7-2 and TRBJ2-7, is GAGVSQSPSNKVTEKGKDVELRCDPISGHTALYWYRQSLGQGLEFLIYFQGNSAPDKSGLPSDRFSAERTGGSVSTLTIQRTQQEDSAVYLCASSPLGLSDYEQYFGPGTRLTVT.

The rearrangement joins TRBV6-5 to TRBJ1-1; no clear D gene. The CDR3 covers 13 residues. V lost 0 bases and J lost 8, with 10 bases in between. CDR1 and CDR2 from the germline V gene are MNHEY and SVGAGI. CDR3 loop: CASSYSMVTEAFF. The CDR3 bases are TGTGCCAGCAGTTACTCGATGGTTACAGAAGCTTTCTTT.

CDR3 sequence reads: CASRRTGDWLEQYF. As DNA, the CDR3 is TGTGCCAGCAGGAGGACAGGCGACTGGCTCGAGCAGTACTTC. The rearrangement joins TRBV27 to TRBJ2-7, with TRBD1 matching 7 bases. The CDR3 has 14 amino acids. Trimming took 6 bases from V and 6 from J; bases not matched to a gene: 11. CDR1 is MNHEY, CDR2 SMNVEV, per germline (reference sequence).

The rearrangement links TRBV4-3 to TRBJ2-1, with TRBD2 matching 7 bases. The CDR3 sequence is 18 residues long. Germline loops: CDR1 LGHNA, CDR2 YSLEER. V lost 0 bases to trimming and J lost 3 bases; unmatched junction nucleotides: 11. In DNA, the CDR3 is TGCGCCAGCAGCCAAGACTGGGAGGGGCGGTGGGACTACAATGAGCAGTTCTTC. Translating it yields CASSQDWEGRWDYNEQFF.

The rearrangement joins TRBV2 to TRBJ2-1, with 10 bases fitting TRBD2. The germline gives CDR1 SNHLY, CDR2 FYNNEI. Germline trimming cut 4 bases from V and 5 bases from J; bases unmatched to any gene: 5. This CDR3 has 15 amino acids. CDR3: CASSGSGRADNEQFF. The CDR3 region has the DNA TGTGCCAGCAGTGGGAGCGGGAGGGCCGACAATGAGCAGTTCTTC.

The chain uses TRBV6-6 and TRBJ2-5; TRBD2 matches at 10 bases. With V trimmed by 5 bases and J by 4 bases, 10 bases remained unmatched. CDR1 and CDR2 from the germline V gene are MNHNY and SVGAGI (reference sequence). The CDR3 runs to 16 residues. The CDR3 protein is CASSRGGLAGVETQYF. The CDR3 bases are TGTGCCAGCAGTCGGGGGGGGCTAGCGGGAGTAGAGACCCAGTACTTC.

The chain employs TRBV29-1 and TRBJ2-2, with 9 bases matching TRBD2. The CDR3 sequence is 14 residues long. Germline V gene sequence: CDR1 SQVTM, CDR2 ANQGSEA. Losses at the gene ends were 5 bases for V and 5 bases for J; bases not matched to a gene: 6. The CDR3 region is CSVLGTSRTGELFF. Here the CDR3 DNA reads TGCAGCGTTTTGGGGACTAGCAGGACCGGGGAGCTGTTTTTT.

J is TRBJ2-1 and V is TRBV19; tentative D call: TRBD2 (5 bases). V lost 3 bases to trimming and J lost 6 bases, with 9 bases between them. Germline CDR1 reads LNHDA; CDR2 reads SQIVND (reference sequence). The CDR3 spans 13 residues. The CDR3 reads CASSIGVFNEQFF. The DNA of the CDR3 is TGTGCCAGTAGTATCGGGGTTTTCAATGAGCAGTTCTTC.

This chain joins TRBV7-2 and TRBJ2-1; D uncertain. Germline CDR1 and CDR2: SGHTA and FQGNSA. The CDR3 has 12 amino acids. The ends were cut back, 1 base at V and 10 bases at J, with 8 bases in the middle. In DNA, the CDR3 is TGTGCCAGCAGCTTAGAGATTGCCGAGCAGTTCTTC. Protein sequence: CASSLEIAEQFF.

V and J are TRBV7-9 and TRBJ2-1; 9 bases are shared with TRBD2. Trimming removed 4 bases from V and 5 bases from J; junction bases left unmatched: 12. Germline V gives CDR1 SEHNR, CDR2 FQNEAQ (reference sequence). This CDR3 has 17 residues. This CDR3 reads CASSSISLAGTNNEQFF. The CDR3 DNA reads TGTGCCAGCAGCTCCATTAGCCTAGCGGGAACGAACAATGAGCAGTTCTTC.

This clone was observed a single time. This chain joins TRBV4-2 and TRBJ2-1; D might be TRBD1 (5 bases). Germline CDR1 is LGHNA and CDR2 is YNFKEQ. This CDR3 contains 16 residues. V shed 0 bases and J shed 2 bases, with 11 bases lying between them. The CDR3 DNA is TGTGCCAGCAGCCAAGACCCTCAGGGCCCCTACAATGAGCAGTTCTTC. The encoded protein is CASSQDPQGPYNEQFF.

The J gene is TRBJ2-7, the V gene TRBV4-1, with D possibly being TRBD2 (6 bases). The CDR3 runs 13 residues. Germline-derived CDR1 and CDR2 are MGHRA and YSYEKL. Trimming left V 4 bases short and J 6 bases short, with 13 bases between. This chain's CDR3 is CASSPLPGVEQYF. Written as DNA, the CDR3 is TGCGCCAGCAGCCCGCTACCGGGGGTCGAGCAGTACTTC.

The chain recombines TRBV6-1 with TRBJ2-3, with a tentative D call TRBD1 (6 bases). V dropped 3 bases and J dropped 4 bases, with 14 bases sitting between them. Germline assignment: CDR1 MNHNS and CDR2 SASEGT. The CDR3 extends over 15 amino acids. CDR3 sequence reads: CASSEGTRDPDTQYF. In DNA form, the CDR3 reads TGTGCCAGCAGTGAGGGGACAAGGGACCCAGATACGCAGTATTTT.

The rearrangement links TRBV7-9 to TRBJ2-3; 8 bases map to TRBD1. Germline lookup yields CDR1 SEHNR and CDR2 FQNEAQ (reference sequence). The V gene end was trimmed by 5 bases and the J gene end by 1 base; junction bases not matched to a gene: 5. The CDR3 contains 15 residues. DNA of the CDR3: TGTGCCAGCAGCCCCCGACAGGGGCGCACAGATACGCAGTATTTT. Protein: CASSPRQGRTDTQYF.

The rearrangement uses TRBV29-1 and TRBJ2-2; D could derive from TRBD1 or TRBD2 (7 bases each). The germline gives CDR1 SQVTM, CDR2 ANQGSEA. V shed 4 bases and J shed 2 bases, with 11 bases lying between them. The CDR3 loop spans 14 amino acids. The CDR3 DNA sequence: TGCAGCGTTGCAGGGGGGGTTAACACCGGGGAGCTGTTTTTT. Encoded protein: CSVAGGVNTGELFF.

This rearrangement joins TRBV5-1 to TRBJ2-5, with D hard to call. Trimming stripped 4 bases from V and 2 bases from J, with 12 bases between. Germline V gene sequence: CDR1 SGHRS, CDR2 YFSETQ. The CDR3 extends over 14 amino acids. The CDR3 DNA is TGCGCCAGCAGCCGTAAGGGTGATCAAGAGACCCAGTACTTC. The encoded protein is CASSRKGDQETQYF.

This chain connects TRBV5-1 to TRBJ1-1, with 7 bases identical to TRBD1. Germline-derived CDR1 and CDR2 are SGHRS and YFSETQ. The trim removed 3 bases at V and 5 bases at J, leaving 7 bases unmatched. The CDR3 length is 14 residues. The CDR3 sequence: CASSSQTGKTEAFF. The CDR3 coding sequence is TGCGCCAGCAGCTCCCAGACAGGGAAAACTGAAGCTTTCTTT.